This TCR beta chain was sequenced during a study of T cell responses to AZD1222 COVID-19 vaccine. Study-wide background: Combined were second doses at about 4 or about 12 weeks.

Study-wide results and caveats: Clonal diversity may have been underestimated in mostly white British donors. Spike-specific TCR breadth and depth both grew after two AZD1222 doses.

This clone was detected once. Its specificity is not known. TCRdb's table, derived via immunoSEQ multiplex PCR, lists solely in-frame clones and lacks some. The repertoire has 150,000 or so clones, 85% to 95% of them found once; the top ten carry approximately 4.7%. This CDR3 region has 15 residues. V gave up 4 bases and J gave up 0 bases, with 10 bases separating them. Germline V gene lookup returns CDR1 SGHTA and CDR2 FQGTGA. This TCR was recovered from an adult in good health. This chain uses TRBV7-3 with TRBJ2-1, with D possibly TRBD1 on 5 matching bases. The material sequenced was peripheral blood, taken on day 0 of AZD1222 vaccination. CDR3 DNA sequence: TGTGCCAGCAGCTGGACAATTGGCTCCTACAATGAGCAGTTCTTC. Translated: CASSWTIGSYNEQFF.